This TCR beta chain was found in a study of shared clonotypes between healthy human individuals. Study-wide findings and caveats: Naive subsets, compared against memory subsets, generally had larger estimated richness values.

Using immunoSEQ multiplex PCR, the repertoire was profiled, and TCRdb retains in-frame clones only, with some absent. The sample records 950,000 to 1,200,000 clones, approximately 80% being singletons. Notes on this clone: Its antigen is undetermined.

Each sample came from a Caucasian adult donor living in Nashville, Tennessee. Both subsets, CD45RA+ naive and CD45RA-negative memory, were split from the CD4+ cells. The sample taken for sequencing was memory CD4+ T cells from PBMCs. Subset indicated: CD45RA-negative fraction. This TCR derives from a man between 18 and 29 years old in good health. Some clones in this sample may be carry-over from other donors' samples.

The CDR3 nucleotides are TGTGCCAGCAGCCAGGCCCTCGCTAGCGGAACGGGTACGCAGTATTTT. Translating it yields CASSQALASGTGTQYF. The chain employs TRBV4-2 and TRBJ2-3; 7 nucleotides agree with TRBD2. The germline CDR1 and CDR2 sequences are LGHNA and YNFKEQ. CDR3 size: 16 residues. V trimming: 3 bases; J trimming: 8 bases; junction bases outside the gene matches: 14.